These 21 T cell receptor beta chains came from one sample sequenced in a study of cytomegalovirus exposure and HLA in healthy donors. 13 Jbeta primers and 60 Vbeta primers were used for the PCR. Using immunoSEQ multiplex PCR, the repertoire was profiled, and TCRdb retains in-frame clones only, with some absent. This table holds about 190,000 clones, 75% to 85% found once. The sequencing input was PBMCs. The receptors stem from a woman aged 18-29 years in good health and CMV-seropositive.

V and J are TRBV19 and TRBJ1-6; D is uncertain. The V gene's germline CDR1 is LNHDA and CDR2 SQIVND (reference sequence). CDR3 length: 13 residues. The V gene lost 3 bases and the J gene lost 7 bases, with 7 bases spanning the gap. CDR3 sequence: CASSITGNSPLHF. CDR3 bases: TGTGCCAGTAGTATTACGGGAAATTCACCCCTCCACTTT.

This sequence joins TRBV30 and TRBJ1-1; D is uncertain. The CDR3 covers 13 residues. The germline V gene encodes CDR1 GTSNPN and CDR2 SVGIG (reference sequence). Trimming removed 0 bases at V and 1 base at J, with 6 bases between. The DNA for the CDR3 is TGTGCCTGGAGTGTACGACAGAACACTGAAGCTTTCTTT. Translating it yields CAWSVRQNTEAFF.

The rearrangement links TRBV7-6 to TRBJ1-1, with 7 bases aligning to TRBD1. V shed 6 bases, J shed 4 bases, and the junction held 8 bases outside the gene matches. The CDR3 consists of 14 residues. Germline V lookup: CDR1 SGHVS, CDR2 FNYEAQ. CDR3 protein: CASRQTGAATEAFF. The CDR3 DNA sequence: TGTGCCAGCAGACAAACAGGGGCGGCCACTGAAGCTTTCTTT.

This clone was observed a single time. The CDR3: CASSRDGGGIQYF. CDR3 sequence (DNA): TGTGCCAGCAGCCGGGACGGGGGGGGCATTCAGTACTTC. This sequence joins TRBV6-1 and TRBJ2-4; 8 bases line up with TRBD2. The CDR3 loop spans 13 amino acids. The J segment lost 9 bases and the V segment lost 6 bases, leaving 7 bases of the junction unmatched. Germline V gene lookup returns CDR1 MNHNS and CDR2 SASEGT.

About this clone: The sample has other DNA sequences that encode this CDR3 too. The CDR3 nucleotides read TGTGCCAGCAGGCATCCTAACAGATTGGGTTACACCTTC. It is translated as CASRHPNRLGYTF. V and J are TRBV9 and TRBJ1-2; D remains ambiguous. V was trimmed by 5 bases and J by 11 bases, leaving 19 bases between them. There are 13 residues in the CDR3. The germline gives CDR1 SGDLS, CDR2 YYNGEE.

The V call is TRBV9, the J call TRBJ2-3, with 8 bases aligning to TRBD1. Germline V gene sequence: CDR1 SGDLS, CDR2 YYNGEE. The ends lost 3 bases at V and 4 bases at J; junction bases unmatched: 10. The CDR3 runs to 16 residues. CDR3: CASSAETGVGSDTQYF. CDR3 nucleotide sequence: TGTGCCAGCAGCGCGGAGACAGGGGTTGGGTCAGATACGCAGTATTTT. Full variable domain (missing parts from reference TRBV9 and TRBJ2-3): DSGVTQTPKHLITATGQRVTLRCSPRSGDLSVYWYQQSLDQGLQFLIQYYNGEERAKGNILERFSAQQFPDLHSELNLSSLELGDSALYFCASSAETGVGSDTQYFGPGTRLTVL.

This sequence joins TRBV6-5 and TRBJ2-7; weak D call: TRBD2 (7 bases). V was trimmed by 6 bases and J by 0 bases, leaving 15 bases between them. The CDR3 length is 15 residues. CDR1 and CDR2 (germline): MNHEY, SVGAGI. This CDR3 is CASRMRGGASYEQYF. In nucleotides, the CDR3 is TGTGCCAGCAGGATGCGAGGGGGGGCCTCCTACGAGCAGTACTTC.

The genes are TRBV6-4 and TRBJ2-3; D might be TRBD2 (6 bases). Trimming left V 2 bases short and J 5 bases short, with 17 bases between. This CDR3 is built from 16 residues. Germline V gene data show CDR1 as MRHNA and CDR2 as SNTAGT. In nucleotides, the CDR3 is TGTGCCAGCAGTGACGGCGGCGGTGCCGGGGGAGATACGCAGTATTTT. This encodes CASSDGGGAGGDTQYF.

The chain uses TRBV6-5 and TRBJ2-5, with no clear D. V dropped 0 bases and J dropped 5 bases, with 16 bases sitting between them. The CDR3 spans 16 residues. The germline V gene encodes CDR1 MNHEY and CDR2 SVGAGI. In nucleotides, the CDR3 is TGTGCCAGCAGTTACTCGAAAGAGGTTGAAGCTGAGACCCAGTACTTC. Its protein is CASSYSKEVEAETQYF.

Remarks on this clone: Germline and junction disagree at one end, which may indicate a read error. The rearrangement joins TRBV7-7 to TRBJ1-1, with D uncertain. In germline, CDR1 is SSHAT, CDR2 FNYEAQ (reference sequence). There are 13 residues in the CDR3. CDR3 sequence reads: CASSLQDNTEAFF. CDR3 nucleotides: TGTGCTAGCAGCTTGCAGGATAACACTGAAGCTTTCTTT.

The genes are TRBV30 and TRBJ2-3; perhaps TRBD1 as D (6 bases). Trimming cost V 8 bases and J 1 base, with 13 bases left between them. Germline lookup yields CDR1 GTSNPN and CDR2 SVGIG (reference sequence). The CDR3 extends over 13 amino acids. CDR3 loop: CARAEGGTDTQYF. For the CDR3, the DNA is TGTGCCCGGGCTGAGGGGGGCACAGATACGCAGTATTTT.

Regarding this clone: The junction departs from the called germline gene at one end, perhaps through a read error. The rearrangement joins TRBV7-7 to TRBJ2-1, with a possible D match to TRBD1 (6 bases). Germline loops: CDR1 SSHAT, CDR2 FNYEAQ (reference sequence). The CDR3 spans 13 residues. The CDR3, as DNA: TGTGCTAGCAGCCTGGACAGCTACAATGAGCAGTTCTTC. Protein sequence: CASSLDSYNEQFF.

The chain is built from TRBV6-5 and TRBJ1-2; D unclear. Germline V gene sequence: CDR1 MNHEY, CDR2 SVGAGI. Trimming stripped 0 bases from V and 1 base from J, with 9 bases between. There are 15 residues in the CDR3. CDR3 in amino acids: CASSYSREVNYGYTF. CDR3 DNA sequence: TGTGCCAGCAGTTACTCGAGAGAGGTTAACTATGGCTACACCTTC.

The V and J genes are TRBV19 and TRBJ1-4, with D tentatively TRBD1 (6 bases). Germline CDR1 LNHDA, CDR2 SQIVND (reference sequence). V was shortened by 3 bases and J by 4 bases, with 12 bases between the two germline ends. The CDR3 spans 15 residues. CDR3 DNA sequence: TGTGCCAGTAGTATGGGGGCAAGAATTAATGAAAAACTGTTTTTT. It encodes CASSMGARINEKLFF.

This rearrangement joins TRBV5-6 to TRBJ2-3; unclear D gene. Germline V gene sequence: CDR1 SGHDT, CDR2 YYEEEE. The V and J ends lost 1 base and 5 bases respectively, with 2 bases between them. The CDR3 length is 11 residues. CDR3 protein: CASSLRDTQYF. In DNA form, the CDR3 reads TGTGCCAGCAGCTTGCGAGATACGCAGTATTTT.

V and J are TRBV5-5 and TRBJ1-1; the match to TRBD1 covers 8 bases. CDR3 length equals 13 residues. In germline, CDR1 is SGHKS, CDR2 YYEKEE (reference sequence). The V and J ends lost 4 bases and 11 bases, in that order; junction bases with no gene match: 10. CDR3 nucleotides: TGTGCCAGCAGCCTGGACAGGGCCGGTAGGGCTTTCTTT. Its protein product is CASSLDRAGRAFF. Drawing the rest from reference TRBV5-5 and TRBJ1-1, the complete variable domain is DAGVTQSPTHLIKTRGQQVTLRCSPISGHKSVSWYQQVLGQGPQFIFQYYEKEERGRGNFPDRFSARQFPNYSSELNVNALLLGDSALYLCASSLDRAGRAFFGQGTRLTVV.

The chain recombines TRBV9 with TRBJ2-3; perhaps TRBD2 as D (5 bases). This CDR3 has 15 residues. V lost 0 bases and J 3 bases, leaving 11 bases between the germline ends. Looked up from germline, CDR1 is SGDLS and CDR2 is YYNGEE. CDR3 protein: CASSVGRGSTDTQYF. CDR3 coding DNA: TGTGCCAGCAGCGTAGGCCGGGGAAGTACAGATACGCAGTATTTT.

The genes are TRBV5-4 and TRBJ1-1; D might be TRBD1 (5 bases). The V gene's germline CDR1 is SGHNT and CDR2 YYREEE (reference sequence). Trimming removed 0 bases at V and 4 bases at J, with 10 bases between. This CDR3 is 14 amino acids long. CDR3 sequence (DNA): TGTGCCAGCAGCTTGGATTACGGGGGCACTGAAGCTTTCTTT. Translation: CASSLDYGGTEAFF. Complete variable domain (other parts from reference TRBV5-4 and TRBJ1-1): ETGVTQSPTHLIKTRGQQVTLRCSSQSGHNTVSWYQQALGQGPQFIFQYYREEENGRGNFPPRFSGLQFPNYSSELNVNALELDDSALYLCASSLDYGGTEAFFGQGTRLTVV.

The J gene is TRBJ2-7, the V gene TRBV6-5; D may be TRBD1 (6 bases). Deletions cut 0 bases from V and 5 bases from J, with 11 bases between. Germline assignment: CDR1 MNHEY and CDR2 SVGAGI. The CDR3 runs 14 residues. The CDR3 region has the DNA TGTGCCAGCAGTTACTCGCTCAGGGGCAACGAGCAGTACTTC. This gives the protein CASSYSLRGNEQYF.

This chain uses TRBV11-2 with TRBJ2-1; 7 bases line up with TRBD1. The CDR3 has 15 amino acids. V was pared by 6 bases and J by 5 bases, with 10 bases of the junction left unmatched. Germline V gives CDR1 SGHAT, CDR2 FQNNGV. CDR3 residues: CASRRPGTVNNEQFF. CDR3 nucleotide sequence: TGTGCCAGCAGACGTCCCGGGACAGTAAACAATGAGCAGTTCTTC.

CDR3 sequence: CASSFSLQGADQPQHF. In nucleotides, the CDR3 is TGTGCCAGCAGCTTTAGTTTACAGGGGGCGGATCAGCCCCAGCATTTT. The genes are TRBV5-6 and TRBJ1-5; 9 bases fit TRBD1. V was clipped by 2 bases and J by 5 bases; unmatched bases: 8. The germline V gene encodes CDR1 SGHDT and CDR2 YYEEEE. The CDR3 is 16 amino acids.